This is a list of T cell receptor beta chains from one sample in a study of long-term antiretroviral therapy in people with HIV. The data were produced by immunoSEQ multiplex PCR, yet TCRdb's version contains in-frame clones alone and is incomplete. The sample has roughly 24,000 clones, more than 75% seen once; the top ten hold approximately 8.8%. Here the sequenced sample was unsorted PBMCs, taken about 5 years after starting antiretroviral therapy. These receptors originate from a man in his forties with HIV. CDR3s include the opening cysteine and the closing phenylalanine or tryptophan. The D gene is left open where the match is weak. Expanded clones are given a class, and other clones once, few, many or no size at all.

>TRBV5-6|.|TRBJ2-3|.
CASSLFSGNTQYF
TGTGCCAGCAGCTTGTTTTCTGGGAATACGCAGTATTTT
>TRBV28|TRBD1|TRBJ1-4|once
CASSLDRALSPHGEKLFF
TGTGCCAGCAGTTTAGACAGGGCCTTATCCCCCCACGGGGAAAAACTGTTTTTT
>TRBV13|TRBD2|TRBJ2-1|.
CAGKGGGSGSLSYNEQFF
TGTGCCGGTAAGGGAGGCGGTAGCGGGAGTCTCTCCTACAATGAGCAGTTCTTC
>TRBV7-9|.|TRBJ1-2|.
CASSLDDYGYTF
TGTGCCAGCAGCTTAGATGACTATGGCTACACCTTC
>TRBV5-1|.|TRBJ2-3|.
CASSLLRMDTQYF
TGCGCCAGCAGCTTGTTAAGAATGGATACGCAGTATTTT
>TRBV7-2|.|TRBJ2-7|few
CASSSSGTDYEQYF
TGTGCCAGCAGCTCATCCGGGACTGACTACGAGCAGTACTTC
>TRBV5-1|.|TRBJ2-2|.
CASSFAGGELFF
TGCGCCAGCAGCTTCGCGGGCGGGGAGCTGTTTTTT
>TRBV5-6|.|TRBJ1-1|.
CASSSRGEGKATEAFF
TGTGCCAGCAGCTCTCGGGGTGAGGGGAAGGCGACTGAAGCTTTCTTT
>TRBV19|.|TRBJ1-5|.
CASSAGDPLDQPQHF
TGTGCCAGTAGTGCCGGGGATCCATTAGATCAGCCCCAGCATTTT
>TRBV19|TRBD1|TRBJ2-7|.
CASSSRQGDSYEQYF
TGTGCCAGTAGTTCTCGACAGGGGGACTCCTACGAGCAGTACTTC
>TRBV12-2|.|TRBJ1-4|.
CASPEAGGTEKLFF
TGTGCAAGCCCGGAGGCAGGCGGAACGGAAAAACTGTTTTTT
>TRBV6-1|.|TRBJ2-7|.
CASRETGWSYEQYF
TGTGCCAGCAGAGAGACAGGATGGTCCTACGAGCAGTACTTC
>TRBV7-2|TRBD2|TRBJ2-2|.
CASRLAGTNTGELFF
TGTGCCAGCAGGCTAGCGGGGACGAACACCGGGGAGCTGTTTTTT
>TRBV2|.|TRBJ2-7|few
CASSAPVGTGEQYF
TGTGCCAGCAGTGCACCGGTGGGCACGGGGGAGCAGTACTTC
>TRBV30|TRBD2|TRBJ2-3|.
CAWSAIRLAGGTLSTDTQYF
TGTGCCTGGAGTGCCATTCGACTAGCGGGAGGCACCCTTAGCACAGATACGCAGTATTTT
>TRBV2|TRBD2|TRBJ2-2|.
CASSEGTSGFTGELFF
TGTGCCAGCAGCGAGGGGACTAGCGGGTTCACCGGGGAGCTGTTTTTT
>TRBV18|TRBD1|TRBJ2-2|.
CASSPPGTGNTGELFF
TGTGCCAGCTCACCTCCCGGGACAGGGAACACCGGGGAGCTGTTTTTT
>TRBV10-2|.|TRBJ2-3|.
CASSESIGSTDTQYF
TGCGCCAGCAGTGAGAGTATAGGTAGCACAGATACGCAGTATTTT
>TRBV19|TRBD1|TRBJ2-2|.
CASNTGGFSGELFF
TGTGCCAGTAACACAGGGGGCTTCTCCGGGGAGCTGTTTTTT
>TRBV23-1|.|TRBJ2-7|.
CAPEDPGAAPSPEQYF
TGCGCCCCAGAGGACCCGGGGGCAGCTCCCTCTCCCGAGCAGTACTTC
>TRBV11-2|.|TRBJ1-1|.
CASSNQANTEAFF
TGTGCCAGCAGCAACCAAGCGAACACTGAAGCTTTCTTT
>TRBV19|TRBD1|TRBJ2-1|.
CASSIEGGAYNEQFF
TGTGCCAGTAGTATAGAAGGGGGCGCCTACAATGAGCAGTTCTTC
>TRBV19|.|TRBJ1-5|.
CASSMRGVSNQPQHF
TGTGCCAGTAGTATGCGGGGGGTTAGCAATCAGCCCCAGCATTTT
>TRBV5-4|TRBD1|TRBJ2-7|.
CASSLEQGRSYEQYF
TGTGCCAGCAGCTTGGAACAGGGGCGGTCCTACGAGCAGTACTTC
>TRBV19|TRBD2|TRBJ2-1|.
CASRPSGGYNEQFF
TGTGCCAGTAGGCCTAGCGGGGGGTACAATGAGCAGTTCTTC
>TRBV12-5|.|TRBJ2-3|.
CASGSGGRWDTQYF
TGTGCTAGTGGGTCCGGGGGACGGTGGGATACGCAGTATTTT
>TRBV18|.|TRBJ1-5|few
CASSRQGSNQPQHF
TGTGCCAGCTCACGCCAGGGAAGCAATCAGCCCCAGCATTTT
>TRBV29-1|.|TRBJ2-1|.
CSVEVPYNEQFF
TGCAGCGTTGAAGTACCCTACAATGAGCAGTTCTTC